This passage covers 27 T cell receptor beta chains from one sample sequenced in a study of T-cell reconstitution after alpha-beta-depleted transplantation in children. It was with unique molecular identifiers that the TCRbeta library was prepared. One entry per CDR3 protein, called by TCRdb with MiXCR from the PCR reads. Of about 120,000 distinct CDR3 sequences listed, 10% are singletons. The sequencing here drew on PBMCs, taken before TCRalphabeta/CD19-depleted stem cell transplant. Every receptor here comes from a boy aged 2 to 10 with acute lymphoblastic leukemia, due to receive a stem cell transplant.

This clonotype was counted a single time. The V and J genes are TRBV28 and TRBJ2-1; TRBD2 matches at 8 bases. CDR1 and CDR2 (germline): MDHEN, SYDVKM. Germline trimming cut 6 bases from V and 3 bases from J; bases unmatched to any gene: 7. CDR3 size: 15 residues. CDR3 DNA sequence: TGTGCCAGCAGCCAGGGGCGGGAGGACTACAATGAGCAGTTCTTC. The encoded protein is CASSQGREDYNEQFF.

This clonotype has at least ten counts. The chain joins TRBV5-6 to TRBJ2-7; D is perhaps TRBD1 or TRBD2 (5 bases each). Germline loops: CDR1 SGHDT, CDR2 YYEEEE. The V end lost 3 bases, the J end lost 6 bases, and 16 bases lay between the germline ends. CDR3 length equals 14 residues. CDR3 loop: CASSSIGTGGEQYF. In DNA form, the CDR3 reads TGTGCCAGCAGCTCGATAGGGACCGGCGGCGAGCAGTACTTC.

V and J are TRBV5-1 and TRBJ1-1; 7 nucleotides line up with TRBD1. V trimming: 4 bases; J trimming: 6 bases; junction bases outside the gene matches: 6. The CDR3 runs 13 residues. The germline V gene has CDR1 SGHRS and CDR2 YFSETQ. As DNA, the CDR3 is TGCGCCAGCAGCCGGGAGGGGGCCGCTGAAGCTTTCTTT. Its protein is CASSREGAAEAFF.

The CDR3 is CASSLVSRFGGVNTEAFF. The CDR3 DNA reads as TGTGCCAGCAGCTTGGTTTCCCGGTTCGGCGGGGTGAACACTGAAGCTTTCTTT. This chain joins TRBV5-5 and TRBJ1-1; no reliable D call. Looked up from germline, CDR1 is SGHKS and CDR2 is YYEKEE (reference sequence). The CDR3 is 18 amino acids. Trimming took off 0 bases at V and 0 bases at J, with 18 bases between the two ends.

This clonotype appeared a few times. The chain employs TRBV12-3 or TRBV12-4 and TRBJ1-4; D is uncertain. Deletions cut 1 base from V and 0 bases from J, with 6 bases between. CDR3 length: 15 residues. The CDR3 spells CASSLERATNEKLFF. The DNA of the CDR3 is TGTGCCAGCAGTTTAGAAAGGGCAACTAATGAAAAACTGTTTTTT.

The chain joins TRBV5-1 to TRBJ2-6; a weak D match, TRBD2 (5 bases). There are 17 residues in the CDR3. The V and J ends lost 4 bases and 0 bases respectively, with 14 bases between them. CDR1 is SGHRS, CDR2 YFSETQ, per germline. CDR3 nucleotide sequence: TGCGCCAGCAGCCCGGAAGGCGGGCCCTCTGGGGCCAACGTCCTGACTTTC. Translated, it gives CASSPEGGPSGANVLTF.

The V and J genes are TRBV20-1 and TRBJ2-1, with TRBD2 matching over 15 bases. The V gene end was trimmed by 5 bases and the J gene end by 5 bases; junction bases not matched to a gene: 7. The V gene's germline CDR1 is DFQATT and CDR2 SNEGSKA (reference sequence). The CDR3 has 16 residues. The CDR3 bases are TGCAGTGCTTCCGGACTAGCGGGAGGGGACCACAATGAGCAGTTCTTC. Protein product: CSASGLAGGDHNEQFF.

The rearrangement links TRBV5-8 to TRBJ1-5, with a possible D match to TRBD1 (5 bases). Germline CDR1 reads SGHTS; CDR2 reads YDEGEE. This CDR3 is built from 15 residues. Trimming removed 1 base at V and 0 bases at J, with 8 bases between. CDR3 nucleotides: TGTGCCAGCAGCTTGCAGGGATTTAGCAATCAGCCCCAGCATTTT. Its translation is CASSLQGFSNQPQHF.

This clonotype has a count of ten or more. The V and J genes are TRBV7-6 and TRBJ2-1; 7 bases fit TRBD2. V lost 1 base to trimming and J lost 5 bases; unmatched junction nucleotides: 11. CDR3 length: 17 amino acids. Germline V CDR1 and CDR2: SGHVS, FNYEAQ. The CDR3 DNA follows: TGTGCCAGCAGCTTAGGTAGCGCGGGAGCGCGGAACAATGAGCAGTTCTTC. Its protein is CASSLGSAGARNNEQFF.

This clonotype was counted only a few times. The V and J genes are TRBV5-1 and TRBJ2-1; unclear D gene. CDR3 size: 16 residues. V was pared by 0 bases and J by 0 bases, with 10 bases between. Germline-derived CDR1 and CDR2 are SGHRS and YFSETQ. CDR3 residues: CASSLVVSSSYNEQFF. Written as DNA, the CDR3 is TGCGCCAGCAGCTTGGTCGTGAGTAGCTCCTACAATGAGCAGTTCTTC.

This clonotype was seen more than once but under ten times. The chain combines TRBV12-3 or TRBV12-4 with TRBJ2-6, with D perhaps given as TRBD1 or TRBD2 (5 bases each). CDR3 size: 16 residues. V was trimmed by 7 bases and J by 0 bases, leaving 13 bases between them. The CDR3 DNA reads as TGTGCCAGCACCAGAGGGGTGAGCTCTGGGGCCAACGTCCTGACTTTC. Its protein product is CASTRGVSSGANVLTF.

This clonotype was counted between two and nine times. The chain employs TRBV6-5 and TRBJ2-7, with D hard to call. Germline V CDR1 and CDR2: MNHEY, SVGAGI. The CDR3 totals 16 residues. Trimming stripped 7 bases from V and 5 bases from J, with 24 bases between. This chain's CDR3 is CASTPPVDPSYHEQYF. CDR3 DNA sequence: TGTGCCAGCACCCCACCGGTTGACCCCTCCTACCACGAGCAGTACTTC.

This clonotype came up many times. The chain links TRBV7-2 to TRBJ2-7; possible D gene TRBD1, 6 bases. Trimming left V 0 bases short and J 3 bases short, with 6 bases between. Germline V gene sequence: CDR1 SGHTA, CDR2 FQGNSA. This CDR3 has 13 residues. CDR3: CASSLAGGYEQYF. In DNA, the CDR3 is TGTGCCAGCAGCTTAGCAGGGGGCTACGAGCAGTACTTC.

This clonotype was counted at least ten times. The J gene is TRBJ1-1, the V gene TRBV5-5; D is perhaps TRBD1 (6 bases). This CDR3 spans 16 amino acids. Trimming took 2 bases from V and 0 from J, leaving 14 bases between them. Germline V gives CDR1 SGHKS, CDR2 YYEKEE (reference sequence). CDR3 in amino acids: CASSFGGQLMNTEAFF. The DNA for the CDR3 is TGTGCCAGCAGCTTTGGGGGGCAGCTCATGAACACTGAAGCTTTCTTT.

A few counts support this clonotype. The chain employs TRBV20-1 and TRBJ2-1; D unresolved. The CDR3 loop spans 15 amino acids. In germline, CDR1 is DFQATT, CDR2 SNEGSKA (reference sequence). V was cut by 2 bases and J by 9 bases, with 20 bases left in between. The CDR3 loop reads CSARSRFWSVSEQFF. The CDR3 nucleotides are TGCAGTGCTAGAAGCAGGTTCTGGTCCGTGTCTGAGCAGTTCTTC.

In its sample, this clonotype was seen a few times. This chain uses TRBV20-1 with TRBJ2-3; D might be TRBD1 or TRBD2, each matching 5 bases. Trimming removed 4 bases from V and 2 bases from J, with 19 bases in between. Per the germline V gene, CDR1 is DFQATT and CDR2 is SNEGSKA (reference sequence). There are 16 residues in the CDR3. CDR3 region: CSANALRDHLTDTQYF. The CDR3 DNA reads TGCAGTGCTAACGCCCTCCGGGACCATCTCACAGATACGCAGTATTTT.

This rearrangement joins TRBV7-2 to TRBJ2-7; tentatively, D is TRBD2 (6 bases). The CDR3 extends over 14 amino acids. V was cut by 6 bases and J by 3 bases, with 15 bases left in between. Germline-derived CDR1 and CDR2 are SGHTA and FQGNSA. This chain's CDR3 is CASRRGTSSYEQYF. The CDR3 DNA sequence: TGTGCCAGCAGACGGGGTACTAGCAGCTACGAGCAGTACTTC.

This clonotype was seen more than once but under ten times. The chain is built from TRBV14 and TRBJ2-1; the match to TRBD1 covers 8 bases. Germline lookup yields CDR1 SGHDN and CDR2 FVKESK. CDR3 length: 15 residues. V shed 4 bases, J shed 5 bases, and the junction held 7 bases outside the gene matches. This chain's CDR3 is CASSRRGTGNNEQFF. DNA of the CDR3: TGTGCCAGCAGCCGCCGGGGGACAGGAAACAATGAGCAGTTCTTC. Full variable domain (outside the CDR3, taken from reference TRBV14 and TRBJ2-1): EAGVTQFPSHSVIEKGQTVTLRCDPISGHDNLYWYRRVMGKEIKFLLHFVKESKQDESGMPNNRFLAERTGGTYSTLKVQPAELEDSGVYFCASSRRGTGNNEQFFGPGTRLTVL.

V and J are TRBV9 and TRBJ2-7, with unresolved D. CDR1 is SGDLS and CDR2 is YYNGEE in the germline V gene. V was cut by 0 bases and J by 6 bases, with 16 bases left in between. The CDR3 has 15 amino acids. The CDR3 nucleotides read TGTGCCAGCAGCGTAGAGGTGGCGCGGAATAGCGAGCAGTACTTC. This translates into CASSVEVARNSEQYF.

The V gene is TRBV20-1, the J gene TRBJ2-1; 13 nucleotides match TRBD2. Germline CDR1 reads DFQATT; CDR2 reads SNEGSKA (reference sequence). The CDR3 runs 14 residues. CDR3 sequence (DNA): TGCAGCCCATATGGACTAGCGGGAGCTAATGAGCAGTTCTTC. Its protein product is CSPYGLAGANEQFF.

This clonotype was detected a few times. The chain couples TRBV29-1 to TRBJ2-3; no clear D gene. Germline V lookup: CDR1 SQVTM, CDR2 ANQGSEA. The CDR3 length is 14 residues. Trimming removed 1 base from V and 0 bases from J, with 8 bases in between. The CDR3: CSVEGGDSTDTQYF. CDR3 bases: TGCAGCGTTGAAGGCGGTGACAGCACAGATACGCAGTATTTT.

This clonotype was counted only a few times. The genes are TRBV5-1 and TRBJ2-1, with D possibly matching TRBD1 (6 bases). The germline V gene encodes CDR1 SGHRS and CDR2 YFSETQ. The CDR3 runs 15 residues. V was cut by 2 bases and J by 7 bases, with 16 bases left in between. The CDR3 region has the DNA TGCGCCAGCAGCTTAGGAATAGCGCAGGGGAATGAGCAGTTCTTC. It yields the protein CASSLGIAQGNEQFF.

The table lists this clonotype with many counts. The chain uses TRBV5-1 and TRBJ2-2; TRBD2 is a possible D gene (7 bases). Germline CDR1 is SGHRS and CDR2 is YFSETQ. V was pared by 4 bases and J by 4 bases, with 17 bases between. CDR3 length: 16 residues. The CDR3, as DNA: TGCGCCAGCAGCCGCGGATCCGGGGGGCGCACCGGGGAGCTGTTTTTT. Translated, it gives CASSRGSGGRTGELFF. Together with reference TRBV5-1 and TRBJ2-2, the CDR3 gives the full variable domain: KAGVTQTPRYLIKTRGQQVTLSCSPISGHRSVSWYQQTPGQGLQFLFEYFSETQRNKGNFPGRFSGRQFSNSRSEMNVSTLELGDSALYLCASSRGSGGRTGELFFGEGSRLTVL.

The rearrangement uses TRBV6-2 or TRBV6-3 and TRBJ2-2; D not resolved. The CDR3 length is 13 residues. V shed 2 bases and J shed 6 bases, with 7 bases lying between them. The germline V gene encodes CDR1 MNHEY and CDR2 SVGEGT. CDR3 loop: CASSYRVSGELFF. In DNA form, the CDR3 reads TGTGCCAGCAGTTACAGGGTGTCCGGGGAGCTGTTTTTT.

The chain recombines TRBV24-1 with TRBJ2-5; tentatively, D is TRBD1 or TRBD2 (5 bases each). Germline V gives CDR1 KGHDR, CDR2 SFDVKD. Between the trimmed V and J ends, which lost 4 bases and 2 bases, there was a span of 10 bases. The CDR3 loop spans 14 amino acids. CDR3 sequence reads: CATSDPGPQETQYF. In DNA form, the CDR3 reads TGTGCCACCAGTGACCCGGGACCTCAAGAGACCCAGTACTTC.

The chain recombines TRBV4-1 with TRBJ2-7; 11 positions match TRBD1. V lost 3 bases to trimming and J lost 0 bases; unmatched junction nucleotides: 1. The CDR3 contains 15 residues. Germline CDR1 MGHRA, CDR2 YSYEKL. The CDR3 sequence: CASSQGQGVSYEQYF. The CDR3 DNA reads TGCGCCAGCAGCCAGGGACAGGGGGTCTCCTACGAGCAGTACTTC.

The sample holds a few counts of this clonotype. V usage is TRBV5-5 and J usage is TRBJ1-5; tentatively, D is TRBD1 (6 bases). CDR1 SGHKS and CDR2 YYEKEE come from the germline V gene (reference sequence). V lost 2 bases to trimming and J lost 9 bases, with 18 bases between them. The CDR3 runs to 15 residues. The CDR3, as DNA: TGTGCCAGCAGCTTAGACGGGACAAAATCAGGGCCCCAGCATTTT. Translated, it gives CASSLDGTKSGPQHF. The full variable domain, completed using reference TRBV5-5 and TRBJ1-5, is DAGVTQSPTHLIKTRGQQVTLRCSPISGHKSVSWYQQVLGQGPQFIFQYYEKEERGRGNFPDRFSARQFPNYSSELNVNALLLGDSALYLCASSLDGTKSGPQHFGDGTRLSIL.